Listed below are T cell receptor beta chains from one sample, sequenced in a study of shared clonotypes between healthy human individuals. TCRdb's table, derived via immunoSEQ multiplex PCR, lists solely in-frame clones and lacks some. The sample has about 1.1 million clones; about 72% are singletons. The specimen sequenced was memory CD4+ T cells from PBMCs. These receptors were obtained from a man in his late teens or twenties in good health. Some clones in this sample may be carry-over from other donors' samples. Both conserved end residues are part of each CDR3. D genes are given only for firm matches. Part of the rows lack a size; the others show once, few, many or a class for expanded clones.

v_gene: TRBV7-8
d_gene: NA
j_gene: TRBJ1-1
abundance: few
CDR3nt: TGTGCCAGCAGCTTCATATCTGAAGCTTTCTTT
CDR3aa: CASSFISEAFF

v_gene: TRBV6-6
d_gene: TRBD2
j_gene: TRBJ2-3
abundance: NA
CDR3nt: TGTGCCAGCAGTACGCCGGGACTAGCGGCAGATACGCAGTATTTT
CDR3aa: CASSTPGLAADTQYF

v_gene: TRBV2
d_gene: NA
j_gene: TRBJ1-2
abundance: NA
CDR3nt: TGTGCCAGCGCTAGGGACCAGACTTATGGCTACACCTTC
CDR3aa: CASARDQTYGYTF

v_gene: TRBV28
d_gene: NA
j_gene: TRBJ1-5
abundance: NA
CDR3nt: TGTGCCAGCAGTAGGACAGTCATCGATCAGCCCCAGCATTTT
CDR3aa: CASSRTVIDQPQHF

v_gene: TRBV4-1
d_gene: NA
j_gene: TRBJ2-1
abundance: NA
CDR3nt: TGCGCCAGCAGCCTACGTACGGTACAATACAATGAGCAGTTCTTC
CDR3aa: CASSLRTVQYNEQFF

v_gene: TRBV9
d_gene: NA
j_gene: TRBJ2-2
abundance: NA
CDR3nt: TGTGCCAGCAGCCCTAAAGTGAACACCGGGGAGCTGTTTTTT
CDR3aa: CASSPKVNTGELFF

v_gene: TRBV4-3
d_gene: NA
j_gene: TRBJ2-1
abundance: NA
CDR3nt: TGCGCCAGCAGCCAAGAGTGGGGGAATGAGCAGTTCTTC
CDR3aa: CASSQEWGNEQFF

v_gene: TRBV30
d_gene: NA
j_gene: TRBJ1-3
abundance: NA
CDR3nt: TGTGCCTCCGCCTCGCTGGCTGGAAACACCATATATTTT
CDR3aa: CASASLAGNTIYF

v_gene: TRBV5-1
d_gene: TRBD1
j_gene: TRBJ1-2
abundance: NA
CDR3nt: TGCGCCAGCAGCCAAAGGACAGGGGGCAATGGCTACACCTTC
CDR3aa: CASSQRTGGNGYTF

v_gene: TRBV29-1
d_gene: NA
j_gene: TRBJ1-2
abundance: NA
CDR3nt: TGCAGCGTTGGGGCAGGGAACCCTGACTTTAACTATGGCTACACCTTC
CDR3aa: CSVGAGNPDFNYGYTF

v_gene: TRBV7-2
d_gene: TRBD1
j_gene: TRBJ1-3
abundance: NA
CDR3nt: TGTGCCAGCAGCTTAGTTACAGGGGGCGTCGGGAACACCATATATTTT
CDR3aa: CASSLVTGGVGNTIYF

v_gene: TRBV11-2
d_gene: TRBD1
j_gene: TRBJ2-7
abundance: few
CDR3nt: TGTGCCAGCAGCCCCGGGACAGTGACCTACGAGCAGTACTTC
CDR3aa: CASSPGTVTYEQYF

v_gene: TRBV7-3
d_gene: NA
j_gene: TRBJ1-2
abundance: NA
CDR3nt: TGTGCCAGCAGCTTAGGGGGCTCCGGGACATCAAGCGGCTACACCTTC
CDR3aa: CASSLGGSGTSSGYTF

v_gene: TRBV7-2
d_gene: NA
j_gene: TRBJ2-7
abundance: NA
CDR3nt: TGTGCCAGCAGCTTAGAGGGCGATACCTACGAGCAGTACTTC
CDR3aa: CASSLEGDTYEQYF

v_gene: TRBV10-3
d_gene: NA
j_gene: TRBJ1-2
abundance: many
CDR3nt: TGTGCCATCAGTGAGTCTCTCTCAGGCTACACCTTC
CDR3aa: CAISESLSGYTF

v_gene: TRBV23-1
d_gene: NA
j_gene: TRBJ2-2
abundance: NA
CDR3nt: TGCGCCAGCAGTCGCGGGACAGGGGAATTACGGCGGGAGGGCACCGGGGAGCTGTTTTTT
CDR3aa: CASSRGTGELRREGTGELFF

v_gene: TRBV2
d_gene: NA
j_gene: TRBJ1-5
abundance: few
CDR3nt: TGTGCCAGCAGTCGACAGGTCGTCAATCAGCCCCAGCATTTT
CDR3aa: CASSRQVVNQPQHF

v_gene: TRBV6-6
d_gene: NA
j_gene: TRBJ2-1
abundance: NA
CDR3nt: TGTGCCAGCAGTTACGTCCCGGGACAACACAATGAGCAGTTCTTC
CDR3aa: CASSYVPGQHNEQFF

v_gene: TRBV19
d_gene: TRBD2
j_gene: TRBJ2-5
abundance: once
CDR3nt: TGTGCCACCGATCGGGGGGGAGGCTACCAAGAGACCCAGTACTTC
CDR3aa: CATDRGGGYQETQYF

v_gene: TRBV19
d_gene: NA
j_gene: TRBJ2-1
abundance: NA
CDR3nt: TGTGCCAGTAGCAGACTCCGGGAGCAGTTCTTC
CDR3aa: CASSRLREQFF

v_gene: TRBV5-1
d_gene: NA
j_gene: TRBJ2-5
abundance: NA
CDR3nt: TGCGCCAGCAGCCTGGGCCGGACAAGTGTCGAACAGACCCAGTACTTC
CDR3aa: CASSLGRTSVEQTQYF

v_gene: TRBV5-6
d_gene: NA
j_gene: TRBJ1-2
abundance: NA
CDR3nt: TGTGCCAGCAGCTCACAGCCAACTCCTACTTATGGCTACACCTTC
CDR3aa: CASSSQPTPTYGYTF

v_gene: TRBV7-9
d_gene: NA
j_gene: TRBJ1-5
abundance: NA
CDR3nt: TGTGCCAGCAGCCACAGGGATTTGGATCAGCCCCAGCATTTT
CDR3aa: CASSHRDLDQPQHF

v_gene: TRBV11-3
d_gene: TRBD1
j_gene: TRBJ2-6
abundance: NA
CDR3nt: TGTGCCAGCAGCTTTTACAGGGGAATCCGCTCTGGGGCCAACGTCCTGACTTTC
CDR3aa: CASSFYRGIRSGANVLTF

v_gene: TRBV9
d_gene: TRBD2
j_gene: TRBJ2-1
abundance: once
CDR3nt: TGTGCCAGCAGCGTCTCTAGCGGGAGGGCGGGAAGCAATGAGCAGTTCTTC
CDR3aa: CASSVSSGRAGSNEQFF

v_gene: TRBV7-3
d_gene: NA
j_gene: TRBJ2-1
abundance: NA
CDR3nt: TGTGCCAGCAGCTCGGGCCTTTACAATGAGCAGTTCTTC
CDR3aa: CASSSGLYNEQFF

v_gene: TRBV19
d_gene: NA
j_gene: TRBJ1-1
abundance: NA
CDR3nt: TGTGCCAGTAGTTCCCTGGGGTTGAACACTGAAGCTTTCTTT
CDR3aa: CASSSLGLNTEAFF